What follows is one T cell receptor (beta chain) and its context. Some clones are missing from TCRdb's copy, which holds only in-frame ones; the method was immunoSEQ multiplex PCR. Among 2 million to 2.5 million clones, 85% to 95% were seen once, and the ten largest hold 0.3% to 0.45%. This specimen comes from a study of shared clonotypes between healthy human individuals. Germline loops: CDR1 MNHNS, CDR2 SASEGT. Trimming shortened V by 2 bases and J by 4 bases, and 14 bases separated the two germline ends. This CDR3 comprises 15 residues. What was sequenced was naive CD4+ T cells from PBMCs. The subset denotes: CD45RA+ positively selected. The sequence was collected from a young man in good health. Some clones in this sample may be carry-over from other donors' samples. The V and J genes are TRBV6-1 and TRBJ2-5; a possible D gene is TRBD1 (6 bases). CDR3: CASSEYRVGGETQYF. The DNA of the CDR3 is TGTGCCAGCAGTGAATACAGGGTTGGCGGAGAGACCCAGTACTTC.